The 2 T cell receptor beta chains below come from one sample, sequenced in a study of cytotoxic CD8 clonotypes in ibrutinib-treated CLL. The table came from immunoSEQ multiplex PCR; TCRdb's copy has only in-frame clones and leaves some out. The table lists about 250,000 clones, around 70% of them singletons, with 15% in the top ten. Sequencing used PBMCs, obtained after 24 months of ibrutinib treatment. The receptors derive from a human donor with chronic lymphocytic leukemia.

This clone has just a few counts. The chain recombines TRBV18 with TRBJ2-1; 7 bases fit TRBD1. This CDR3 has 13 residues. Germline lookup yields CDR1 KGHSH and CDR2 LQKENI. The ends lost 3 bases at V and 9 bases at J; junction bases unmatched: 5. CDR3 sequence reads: CASSPTGDGEQFF. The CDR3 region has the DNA TGTGCCAGCTCACCCACAGGGGATGGTGAGCAGTTCTTC.

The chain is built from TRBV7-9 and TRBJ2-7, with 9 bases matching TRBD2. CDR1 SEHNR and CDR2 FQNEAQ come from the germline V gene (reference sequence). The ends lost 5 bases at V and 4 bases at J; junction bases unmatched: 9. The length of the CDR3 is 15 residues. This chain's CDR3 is CASSPTTSGRYEQYF. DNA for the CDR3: TGTGCCAGCAGCCCGACGACTAGCGGCCGATACGAGCAGTACTTC.